This is a list of T cell receptor beta chains from one sample in a study of cytomegalovirus exposure and HLA in healthy donors. Using immunoSEQ multiplex PCR, the repertoire was profiled, and TCRdb retains in-frame clones only, with some absent. The sample contains about 310,000 clones, 70% to 90% of which appear only once. The sample taken for sequencing was PBMCs. The receptors derive from a man aged 25 to 40 in good health and CMV-seronegative. CDR3s include the opening cysteine and the closing phenylalanine or tryptophan. D genes are given only for firm matches. A clone size is listed for some rows: how often the clone was seen (once, few, many), or a class if it is expanded.

V	J	size	D	DNA	CDR3
TRBV6-5	TRBJ1-2	.	.	TGTGCCAGCGGGACATCTTATGGCTACACCTTC	CASGTSYGYTF
TRBV11-2	TRBJ2-7	.	TRBD2	TGTGCCAGCAGCGATCCGTGGGTAGGCGGGGGGACGATTTACGAGCAGTACTTC	CASSDPWVGGGTIYEQYF
TRBV4-1	TRBJ2-1	.	TRBD2	TGCGCCAGCAGCCAAGGGACTAGCGGACGCTCCTACAATGAGCAGTTCTTC	CASSQGTSGRSYNEQFF
TRBV9	TRBJ2-7	.	.	TGTGCCAGCAGCGGCAGCTCCTACGAGCAGTACTTC	CASSGSSYEQYF
TRBV5-1	TRBJ2-3	once	.	TGCGCCAGTATTAGGACAGCCGGTAGCACAGATACGCAGTATTTT	CASIRTAGSTDTQYF
TRBV27	TRBJ2-7	.	TRBD1	TGTGCCAGCTCCAGGACAGGGTACTACGAGCAGTACTTC	CASSRTGYYEQYF
TRBV19	TRBJ1-2	.	TRBD1	TGTGCCAGTAGTAGCCAGACAGGGTCAAGTGGCTACACCTTC	CASSSQTGSSGYTF
TRBV25-1	TRBJ1-3	.	TRBD1	TGTGCCAGCAGTGATCGACAGGGGATTTTGGACACCATATATTTT	CASSDRQGILDTIYF
TRBV5-4	TRBJ2-1	.	.	TGTGCCAGCAGCTTGACAGGGAGTGGGTACAATGAGCAGTTCTTC	CASSLTGSGYNEQFF
TRBV5-1	TRBJ2-7	.	TRBD1	TGCGCCAGCAGCTTGGGGACAGGGAGGTACGAGCAGTACTTC	CASSLGTGRYEQYF
TRBV6-6	TRBJ1-2	.	.	TGTGCCAGCAGTTACGAGGGAGCCAAGTATGGCTACACCTTC	CASSYEGAKYGYTF
TRBV10-3	TRBJ1-1	.	TRBD1	TGTGCCATCAGTGAGCCTGACAGGGGGACTGAAGCTTTCTTT	CAISEPDRGTEAFF
TRBV25-1	TRBJ2-7	.	.	TGTGCCAGCAGTCCCTCCTATGCCTACGAGCAGTACTTC	CASSPSYAYEQYF
TRBV19	TRBJ2-6	.	TRBD1	TGTGCCAGTACCATCGGGGACAGCCCCTCTGGGGCCAACGTCCTGACTTTC	CASTIGDSPSGANVLTF
TRBV4-1	TRBJ1-2	.	TRBD1	TGCGCCAGCAGCCAACGTTCGAGACAGGGGACCGCAATGAACGACTATGGCTACACCTTC	CASSQRSRQGTAMNDYGYTF
TRBV19	TRBJ1-5	few	.	TGTGCCAGTAGCCATAGACAGGTCAATCAGCCCCAGCATTTT	CASSHRQVNQPQHF
TRBV5-1	TRBJ1-5	.	.	TGCGCCAGCAGCTTAATTTTGTATAGCAATCAGCCCCAGCATTTT	CASSLILYSNQPQHF
TRBV5-6	TRBJ1-1	.	.	TGTGCCAGCAGCTTAGGGGGGAACACTGAAGCTTTCTTT	CASSLGGNTEAFF
TRBV7-2	TRBJ2-7	.	TRBD1	TGTGCCAGCAGCTTCCACGGGACAGGGTACATAGCCTACGAGCAGTACTTC	CASSFHGTGYIAYEQYF
TRBV18	TRBJ2-7	.	.	TGTGCCAGCTCACCAGTTGGACAGACCTACGAGCAGTACTTC	CASSPVGQTYEQYF
TRBV27	TRBJ2-7	.	TRBD1	TGTGCCAGCAGTTTCCACCGGGACAGATTCTACGAGCAGTACTTC	CASSFHRDRFYEQYF
TRBV2	TRBJ1-1	.	TRBD1	TGTGCCAGCACCTTACTTGGGACAGGGGGCGGTAGAAGTGAAGCTTTCTTT	CASTLLGTGGGRSEAFF
TRBV6-5	TRBJ1-1	once	TRBD1	TGTGCCAGCAGTTACCGGGACAGGGGAATGAACACTGAAGCTTTCTTT	CASSYRDRGMNTEAFF
TRBV4-3	TRBJ2-7	.	TRBD1	TGCGCCAGCAGCCAAGGGTCCGGGACAGGGGTCTACGAGCAGTACTTC	CASSQGSGTGVYEQYF
TRBV11-2	TRBJ2-1	.	TRBD2	TGTGCCAGCAGCTTGGGACTAGGTCCCTACAATGAGCAGTTCTTC	CASSLGLGPYNEQFF
TRBV5-1	TRBJ1-3	.	.	TGCGCCAGCAGCCAAAATACAGGCAACGGAAACACCATATATTTT	CASSQNTGNGNTIYF
TRBV11-2	TRBJ2-1	.	TRBD2	TGTGCCAGCAGCTTAGTAAGGTCGGGGGGGCCAAATGAGCAGTTCTTC	CASSLVRSGGPNEQFF
TRBV10-3	TRBJ2-2	.	.	TGTGCCATCTCTGGACAGCCGAACACCGGGGAGCTGTTTTTT	CAISGQPNTGELFF
TRBV18	TRBJ2-1	.	TRBD1	TGTGCCAGCTACCAACAGGGGTCCCATGAGCAGTTCTTC	CASYQQGSHEQFF
TRBV7-8	TRBJ1-5	.	.	TGTGCCAGCAGCTTAGGAGGGACAAGAGATCAGCCCCAGCATTTT	CASSLGGTRDQPQHF
TRBV21-1	TRBJ2-1	.	.	TGTGCCACCCGAAGCGCCGGGACTAGCGGGGATTACAATGAGCAGTTCTTC	CATRSAGTSGDYNEQFF
TRBV6-4	TRBJ2-1	many	TRBD2	TGTGCCAGCAGTGACCAGGCTAGCGGGGGTTACAATGAGCAGTTCTTC	CASSDQASGGYNEQFF
TRBV5-4	TRBJ1-6	.	TRBD1	TGTGCCAGCAGCTCCGACAGGGAAATTTCACCCCTCCACTTT	CASSSDREISPLHF
TRBV18	TRBJ2-3	.	.	TGTGCCAGCTCCCGCAGCGCTGGCACAGATACGCAGTATTTT	CASSRSAGTDTQYF
TRBV7-9	TRBJ1-6	once	.	TGTGCCAGTTCAGGGGACTCCTATAATTCACCCCTCCACTTT	CASSGDSYNSPLHF
TRBV5-6	TRBJ2-1	.	TRBD1	TGTGCCAGCAGCACTGGTCGGGGACAGGGATACAATGAGCAGTTCTTC	CASSTGRGQGYNEQFF
TRBV6-1	TRBJ1-1	.	TRBD1	TGTGCCAGCAGTAGAACAGGGGTGAACACTGAAGCTTTCTTT	CASSRTGVNTEAFF
TRBV6-4	TRBJ2-6	once	.	TGTGCCAGCAGCCCGCAGGGTCTATCTGGGGCCAACGTCCTGACTTTC	CASSPQGLSGANVLTF
TRBV4-3	TRBJ1-2	.	.	TGCGCCAGCAGCCCCTACTCCGGGACTAACTATGGCTACACCTTC	CASSPYSGTNYGYTF
TRBV20-1	TRBJ1-1	.	.	TGCAGTGCCACGACAGAAACTGAAGCTTTCTTT	CSATTETEAFF
TRBV19	TRBJ1-2	.	TRBD1	TGTGCCAGTAGTCCGGGACAGAATTATGGCTACACCTTC	CASSPGQNYGYTF
TRBV2	TRBJ1-1	.	TRBD1	TGTGCCAGCACCGCCGACAGGGTTACTGAAGCTTTCTTT	CASTADRVTEAFF
TRBV29-1	TRBJ2-5	once	.	TGCAGCGTTGATAAAGTTGGTGGGGGGAAGACCCAGTACTTC	CSVDKVGGGKTQYF
TRBV11-2	TRBJ1-4	.	.	TGTGCCAGCAGCCGCCAGGATGAGGGTCCCCATGAAAAACTGTTTTTT	CASSRQDEGPHEKLFF
TRBV27	TRBJ2-6	.	.	TGTGCCAGCAGTCCCAGGGTCTCTGGGGCCAACGTCCTGACTTTC	CASSPRVSGANVLTF
TRBV2	TRBJ1-4	.	TRBD1	TGTGCCAGCAGTGAATCCGGACAGGGGTCTTCAAAACTGTTTTTT	CASSESGQGSSKLFF
TRBV7-9	TRBJ1-6	few	.	TGTGCCAGCAGGGGCAGCCATAATTCACCCCTCCACTTT	CASRGSHNSPLHF
TRBV29-1	TRBJ1-2	.	.	TGCAGCGTTCCGTCGGGGGGCTATGGCTACACCTTC	CSVPSGGYGYTF
TRBV15	TRBJ2-7	.	.	TGTGCCACCAGCAGAGAACGGCCAGGGAACTACGAGCAGTACTTC	CATSRERPGNYEQYF
TRBV5-4	TRBJ1-3	.	.	TGTGCCAGCAGCTTGGGAGGGTCTGGAAACACCATATATTTT	CASSLGGSGNTIYF
TRBV5-1	TRBJ2-3	.	TRBD2	TGCGCCAGCAGCTTGGGGGATACTAGCGGGGGATCAGATACGCAGTATTTT	CASSLGDTSGGSDTQYF
TRBV7-6	TRBJ1-6	.	.	TGTGCCAGCAGCTTGGGCCCGAGCTCCTATAATTCACCCCTCCACTTT	CASSLGPSSYNSPLHF
TRBV6-1	TRBJ1-2	.	TRBD1	TGTGCCAGCAGTGACCGACAAAGGGGGCACTACACCTTC	CASSDRQRGHYTF
TRBV25-1	TRBJ1-4	.	.	TGTGCCAGCAGTGAGATGGCAGGAAGGAGGGGTAATGAAAAACTGTTTTTT	CASSEMAGRRGNEKLFF